This T cell receptor (beta chain) was identified during a study of T cell responses to AZD1222 COVID-19 vaccine. This CDR3 region has 13 residues. The V and J ends lost 5 bases and 7 bases respectively, with 11 bases between them. Per germline, CDR1 SGHAT and CDR2 FQNNGV. The data were produced by immunoSEQ multiplex PCR, yet TCRdb's version contains in-frame clones alone and is incomplete. Of roughly 99,000 clones listed, approximately 91% were seen once; the top ten hold around 8.6%. This sample comprised peripheral blood, obtained 28 days after the second AZD1222 dose. The clonotype was recovered from an adult who received the AZD1222 COVID-19 vaccine. The rearrangement links TRBV11-2 to TRBJ2-2; D perhaps matches TRBD1 (6 bases). The CDR3 loop reads CASSPGQYGELFF. The CDR3 nucleotides read TGTGCCAGCAGCCCTGGACAGTACGGGGAGCTGTTTTTT. Drawing the rest from reference TRBV11-2 and TRBJ2-2, the complete variable domain is EAGVAQSPRYKIIEKRQSVAFWCNPISGHATLYWYQQILGQGPKLLIQFQNNGVVDDSQLPKDRFSAERLKGVDSTLKIQPAKLEDSAVYLCASSPGQYGELFFGEGSRLTVL.